A selection of T cell receptor beta chains follows, all from one sample in a study of blood T cell repertoires in COVID-19. Generated by immunoSEQ multiplex PCR, the TCRdb table keeps only in-frame clones and is missing some. The repertoire holds a few hundred thousand clones, with 80% to 90% as singletons. Sequences were obtained from PBMCs or T cells enriched from blood (not recorded which). Source of these receptors: a man in his forties in a cohort exposed to, infected with or recovered from COVID-19 (not recorded which). Each CDR3 is given with its conserved first and last residue. Fields, in order: J gene, D gene, clone size, V gene, CDR3 DNA, CDR3 protein. A D gene is named only where the DNA matches it firmly. Part of the rows lack a size; the others show once, few, many or a class for expanded clones.

TRBJ2-7 | TRBD2 | NA | TRBV4-1 | TGCGCCAGCAGCCACTTGGTAGCGGGAAGGTCCTACGAGCAGTACTTC | CASSHLVAGRSYEQYF
TRBJ2-2 | NA | NA | TRBV5-1 | TGCGCCAGCAGCTTCGACTACAACACCGGGGAGCTGTTTTTT | CASSFDYNTGELFF
TRBJ1-5 | NA | NA | TRBV4-1 | TGCGCCAGCAGCCAAGGGGCCGGTTTGAATCAGCCCCAGCATTTT | CASSQGAGLNQPQHF
TRBJ2-3 | TRBD1 | NA | TRBV5-1 | TGCGCCAGCAGCACGGGACAGGAGATGGATACGCAGTATTTT | CASSTGQEMDTQYF
TRBJ1-2 | TRBD1 | NA | TRBV29-1 | TGCAGCGTAACCACAGGGGGCCGTTTTTATGGCTACACCTTC | CSVTTGGRFYGYTF
TRBJ2-3 | NA | NA | TRBV4-1 | TGCGCCAGCAGCCCTAGCTCCCCAGATACGCAGTATTTT | CASSPSSPDTQYF
TRBJ2-1 | NA | NA | TRBV11-3 | TGTGCCAGCAGCGGCCGGGGAGGTCAGGGCGGGCGCTCCTACAATGAGCAGTTCTTC | CASSGRGGQGGRSYNEQFF
TRBJ1-1 | NA | few | TRBV7-6 | TGTGCCAGCAGCACCGGGACAGAAGCTTTCTTT | CASSTGTEAFF
TRBJ2-7 | TRBD1 | once | TRBV7-3 | TGTGCCGGATACCGGGACAGGACCTACGAGCAGTACTTC | CAGYRDRTYEQYF
TRBJ2-7 | NA | NA | TRBV18 | TGTGCCAGCTCCCTGACTTGGCGGGATGTCGAGCAGTACTTC | CASSLTWRDVEQYF
TRBJ2-3 | TRBD2 | NA | TRBV30 | TGTGCCTGGAGACTAGCGGGAGGGCTTATCACAGATACGCAGTATTTT | CAWRLAGGLITDTQYF
TRBJ2-7 | TRBD1 | NA | TRBV11-2 | TGTGCCAGCAGCTTACGCCTTGACAGGGTCTACGAGCAGTACTTC | CASSLRLDRVYEQYF
TRBJ1-5 | NA | NA | TRBV28 | TGTGCCAGCAGTTTCAGGGGTTATAGCAATCAGCCCCAGCATTTT | CASSFRGYSNQPQHF
TRBJ2-3 | TRBD1 | NA | TRBV7-6 | TGTGCCAGCAGTCAACAGGGGCTCAGCACAGATACGCAGTATTTT | CASSQQGLSTDTQYF
TRBJ2-1 | TRBD2 | NA | TRBV5-1 | TGCGCCAGCAGCCGGGCCCCGGGACTAGAGTATGAGCAGTTCTTC | CASSRAPGLEYEQFF
TRBJ2-1 | NA | NA | TRBV29-1 | TGCAGCGTTGAAGATTCCGCGGGATTAGGGCGGAATGAGCAGTTCTTC | CSVEDSAGLGRNEQFF
TRBJ1-1 | TRBD1 | once | TRBV5-1 | TGCGCCAGCAGCTTAAGGGGACAGGGGGATCCCAAAGCTTTCTTT | CASSLRGQGDPKAFF
TRBJ2-2 | TRBD2 | few | TRBV7-2 | TGTGCCAGCAGCTTAGCTAGGGGAGCGGGAGGGTCCGGGGAGCTGTTTTTT | CASSLARGAGGSGELFF
TRBJ2-5 | NA | NA | TRBV20-1 | TGCAGTGCCTACGAGACCCAGTACTTC | CSAYETQYF
TRBJ2-2 | TRBD2 | NA | TRBV5-6 | TGTGCCAGCAGCTATAGCGGGAGTTATACCGGGGAGCTGTTTTTT | CASSYSGSYTGELFF
TRBJ1-4 | NA | NA | TRBV5-8 | TGTGCCAGCAGTGGTCTGGGGGCATCTGTTGCAACTAATGAAAAACTGTTTTTT | CASSGLGASVATNEKLFF
TRBJ1-2 | NA | NA | TRBV7-9 | TGTGCCAGCACCGAAGTCGGGGGGAATAATGGCTACACCTTC | CASTEVGGNNGYTF
TRBJ2-5 | TRBD2 | NA | TRBV6-5 | TGTGCCAGCATCCCCGGGGGGGAGATTACCCAGTACTTC | CASIPGGEITQYF
TRBJ2-3 | NA | NA | TRBV3-1/TRBV3-2 | TGTGCCAGCAGCAACAGGGCGAGCACAGATACGCAGTATTTT | CASSNRASTDTQYF
TRBJ1-2 | TRBD1 | NA | TRBV30 | TGTGCCTGGAGTGTACGAACAGGGGTTAACTATGGCTACACCTTC | CAWSVRTGVNYGYTF
TRBJ1-3 | NA | once | TRBV18 | TGTGCCAGCTCTCCTGTGACAGGAACTGGAAACACCATATATTTT | CASSPVTGTGNTIYF